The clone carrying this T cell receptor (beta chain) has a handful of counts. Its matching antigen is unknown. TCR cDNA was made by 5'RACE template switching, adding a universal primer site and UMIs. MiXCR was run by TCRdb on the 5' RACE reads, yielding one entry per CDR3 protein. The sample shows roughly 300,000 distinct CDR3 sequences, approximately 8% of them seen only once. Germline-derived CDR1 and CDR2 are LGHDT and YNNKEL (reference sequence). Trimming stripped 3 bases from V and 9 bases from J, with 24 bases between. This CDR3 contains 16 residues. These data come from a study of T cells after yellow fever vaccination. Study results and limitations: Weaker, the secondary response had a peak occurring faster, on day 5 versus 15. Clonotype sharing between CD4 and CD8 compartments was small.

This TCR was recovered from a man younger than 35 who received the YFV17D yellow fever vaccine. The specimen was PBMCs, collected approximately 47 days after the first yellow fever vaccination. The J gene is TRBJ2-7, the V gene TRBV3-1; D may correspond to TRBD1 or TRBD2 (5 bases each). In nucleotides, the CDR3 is TGTGCCAGCAGCCAGGCACCGGGACCTGACTACCTTCGGCAGTACTTC. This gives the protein CASSQAPGPDYLRQYF.